The clone carrying this T cell receptor (beta chain) was detected ten times or more. This specimen comes from a study of human T cells and chemical hapten exposure. One entry per CDR3 protein, called by TCRdb with MiXCR from the RACE reads. Of approximately 25,000 distinct CDR3 sequences listed, 8.5% to 9.5% were seen once; the top ten hold 6.6%. The CDR3 loop spans 18 amino acids. The J segment lost 0 bases and the V segment lost 4 bases, leaving 11 bases of the junction unmatched. Germline loops: CDR1 SGHAT, CDR2 FQNNGV. Specified time point: patch test 2, 6 weeks after DPC sensitization. Described treatment: therapeutic diphenylcyclopropenone sensitization with weekly scalp DPC.

The TCR originated in a man aged 25 to 40 with alopecia areata. Some clones in this sample may be carry-over from other donors' samples. The sequences come from whole blood, collected in connection with sensitization to the hapten diphenylcyclopropenone (DPC). The chain has TRBV11-2 and TRBJ2-1; TRBD1 matches 8 bases. The CDR3 nucleotides read TGTGCCAGCAGCTCTCCTACTTCTGGACAGGGCTCCTACAATGAGCAGTTCTTC. Its translation: CASSSPTSGQGSYNEQFF.